This T cell receptor (beta chain) was retrieved from a study of cytomegalovirus exposure and HLA in healthy donors. PCR amplification relied on 60 Vbeta primers (plus 13 Jbeta primers). Generated by immunoSEQ multiplex PCR, the TCRdb table keeps only in-frame clones and is missing some. The sample lists approximately 100,000 clones; roughly 80% were seen once. Findings and limits, study-wide: It was shown in a later analysis that HLA-associated TCR beta chains were more clonally expanded than other, equally common chains. TCR beta V- and J-gene trimming, according to a later analysis, was linked to a missense DCLRE1C variant. The productive fraction for most TCR beta V segments was about 87% or about 30% in an earlier analysis. Per published reports, the classifier diagnosed cytomegalovirus status with high specificity and sensitivity.

Concerning this clone: Its antigen is still unknown.

The CDR3 is 13 amino acids. CDR1 and CDR2 from the germline V gene are SNHLY and FYNNEI. Trimming stripped 5 bases from V and 2 bases from J, with 10 bases between. The clonotype was recovered from a man aged 55 to 70 in good health and CMV-seronegative. V and J are TRBV2 and TRBJ2-7; no definite D call. Specimen: PBMCs. CDR3 sequence reads: CASSYTETYEQYV. The CDR3 nucleotides are TGTGCCAGCAGTTACACGGAGACCTACGAGCAGTACGTC.